This TCR beta chain is from a study of regulatory T cells in long-lasting Graves disease. The overall study: Graves' patients with a new diagnosis had received antithyroid drugs under 3 months. The study, taken as a whole, reports: Segments TRBV28, TRBJ1-2 and TRBJ2-5 showed preferential usage in persistent disease.

V dropped 4 bases and J dropped 2 bases, with 15 bases sitting between them. The CDR3 consists of 17 residues. The germline V gene encodes CDR1 MGHDK and CDR2 SYGVNS. Through Arm-PCR of CDR3 regions and iRepertoire HTBI primers, TCR beta libraries were built. TCRdb ran MiXCR on the multiplex PCR reads and lists one entry per CDR3 protein. The sample has about 300,000 distinct CDR3 sequences, about 20% seen once. Time point noted: newly diagnosed GD, antithyroid drugs for less than 3 months. The TCR library was made from RNA that had been extracted from PBMCs in TRIzol. This clonotype was observed many times. Its antigen remains unknown.

The clonotype comes from a female donor with Graves disease. The chain employs TRBV25-1 and TRBJ2-6; TRBD2 might be the D (6 bases). Sequences were derived from peripheral blood mononuclear cells (PBMCs), sampled at new diagnosis, from a patient treated with antithyroid drugs. The CDR3 nucleotides are TGTGCCAGCAGTGCGGAGACGGGAGTCACTGGGGCCAACGTCCTGACTTTC. Protein: CASSAETGVTGANVLTF. Variable domain in full (rest from reference TRBV25-1 and TRBJ2-6): EADIYQTPRYLVIGTGKKITLECSQTMGHDKMYWYQQDPGMELHLIHYSYGVNSTEKGDLSSESTVSRIRTEHFPLTLESARPSHTSQYLCASSAETGVTGANVLTFGAGSRLTVL.